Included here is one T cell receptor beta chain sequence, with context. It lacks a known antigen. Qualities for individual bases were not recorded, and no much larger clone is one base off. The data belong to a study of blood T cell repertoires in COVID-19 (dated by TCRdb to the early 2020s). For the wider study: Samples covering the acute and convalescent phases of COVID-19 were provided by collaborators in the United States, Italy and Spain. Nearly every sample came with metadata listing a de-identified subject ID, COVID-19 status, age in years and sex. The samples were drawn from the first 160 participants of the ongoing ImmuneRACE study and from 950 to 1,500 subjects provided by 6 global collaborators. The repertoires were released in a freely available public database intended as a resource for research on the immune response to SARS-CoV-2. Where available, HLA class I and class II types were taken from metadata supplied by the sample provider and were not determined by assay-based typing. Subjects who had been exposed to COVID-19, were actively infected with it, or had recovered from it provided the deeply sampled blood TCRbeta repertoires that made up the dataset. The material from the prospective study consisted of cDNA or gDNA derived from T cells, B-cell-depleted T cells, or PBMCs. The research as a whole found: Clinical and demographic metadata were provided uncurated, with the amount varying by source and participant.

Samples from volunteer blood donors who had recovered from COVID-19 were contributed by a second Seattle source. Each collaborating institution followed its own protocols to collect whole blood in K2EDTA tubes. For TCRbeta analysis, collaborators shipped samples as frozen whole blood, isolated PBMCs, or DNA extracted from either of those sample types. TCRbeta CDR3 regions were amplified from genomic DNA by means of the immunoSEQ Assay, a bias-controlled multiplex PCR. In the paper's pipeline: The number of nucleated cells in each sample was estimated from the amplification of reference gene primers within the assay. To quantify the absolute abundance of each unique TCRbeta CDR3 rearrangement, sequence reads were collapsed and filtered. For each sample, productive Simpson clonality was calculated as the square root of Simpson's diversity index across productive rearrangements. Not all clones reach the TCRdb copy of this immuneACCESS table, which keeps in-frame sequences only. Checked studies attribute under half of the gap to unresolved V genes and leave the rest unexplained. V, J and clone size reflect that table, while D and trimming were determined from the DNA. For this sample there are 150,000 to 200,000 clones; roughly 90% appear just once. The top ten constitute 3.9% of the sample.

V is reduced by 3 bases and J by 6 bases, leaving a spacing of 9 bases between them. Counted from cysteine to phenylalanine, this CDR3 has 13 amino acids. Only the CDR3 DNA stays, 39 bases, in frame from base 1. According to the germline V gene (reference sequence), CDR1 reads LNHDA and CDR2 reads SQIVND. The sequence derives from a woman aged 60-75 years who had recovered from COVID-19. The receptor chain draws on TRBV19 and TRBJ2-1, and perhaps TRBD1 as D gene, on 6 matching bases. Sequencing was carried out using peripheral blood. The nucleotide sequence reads TGTGCCAGTAGTATTAACAGGGTCAATGAGCAGTTCTTC. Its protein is CASSINRVNEQFF.